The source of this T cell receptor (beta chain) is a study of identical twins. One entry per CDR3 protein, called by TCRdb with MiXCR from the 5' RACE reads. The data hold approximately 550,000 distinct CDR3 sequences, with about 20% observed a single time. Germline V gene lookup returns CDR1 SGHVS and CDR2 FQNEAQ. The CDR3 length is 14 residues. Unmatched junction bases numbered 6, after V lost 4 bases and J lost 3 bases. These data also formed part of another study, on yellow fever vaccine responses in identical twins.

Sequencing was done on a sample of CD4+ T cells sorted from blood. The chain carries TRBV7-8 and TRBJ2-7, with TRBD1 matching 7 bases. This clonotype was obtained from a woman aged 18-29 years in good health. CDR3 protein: CASSSTGPSYEQYF. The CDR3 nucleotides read TGTGCCAGCAGCTCGACAGGGCCAAGCTACGAGCAGTACTTC.